The clone carrying this T cell receptor beta chain came up many times. Amplification of TCR beta CDR3 regions was performed using RNA transcripts as template. The HTBI primer set served for first-round RT-PCR of the TCR CDR3. TCRdb re-derived calls from the multiplex PCR reads in MiXCR, one entry per CDR3 protein. The sample gives hundreds of thousands of distinct CDR3 sequences, 45% of which show up once; less than 9% is in the top ten. This specimen belongs to a study of T cells in Graves' hyperthyroidism and ophthalmopathy. V was clipped by 5 bases and J by 3 bases; unmatched bases: 10. The CDR3 has 15 residues. The germline V gene encodes CDR1 SEHNR and CDR2 FQNEAQ (reference sequence). Uncontrolled infection, other autoimmune disease, pregnancy and lactation each barred patients from inclusion.

The TCR originated in an adult man with Graves' disease, either hyperthyroidism or ophthalmopathy (not recorded which). V usage is TRBV7-9 and J usage is TRBJ2-7; 7 positions match TRBD1. The specimen sequenced was peripheral blood or thyroid tissue (not recorded which). The CDR3 DNA reads as TGTGCCAGCAGCCCATCCGACAGGGACCACTACGAGCAGTACTTC. Residues: CASSPSDRDHYEQYF.